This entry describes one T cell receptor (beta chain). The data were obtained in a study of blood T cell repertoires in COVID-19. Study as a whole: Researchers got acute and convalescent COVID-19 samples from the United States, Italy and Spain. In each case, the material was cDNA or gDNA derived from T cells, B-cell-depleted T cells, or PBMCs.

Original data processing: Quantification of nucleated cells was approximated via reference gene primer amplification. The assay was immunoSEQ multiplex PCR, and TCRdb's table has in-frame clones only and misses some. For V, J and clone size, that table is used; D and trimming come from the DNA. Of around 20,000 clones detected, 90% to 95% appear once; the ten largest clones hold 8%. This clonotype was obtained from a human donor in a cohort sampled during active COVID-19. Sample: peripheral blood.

CDR3 loop: CASTKDRDTQNIQYF. The CDR3 DNA sequence: TGTGCCAGCACCAAGGACAGGGATACACAAAACATTCAGTACTTC. The chain couples TRBV28 to TRBJ2-4, with 8 bases fitting TRBD1. The germline gives CDR1 MDHEN, CDR2 SYDVKM. The length of the CDR3 is 15 residues. Germline trimming cut 7 bases from V and 5 bases from J; bases unmatched to any gene: 10. Full variable domain (outside the CDR3, taken from reference TRBV28 and TRBJ2-4): DVKVTQSSRYLVKRTGEKVFLECVQDMDHENMFWYRQDPGLGLRLIYFSYDVKMKEKGDIPEGYSVSREKKERFSLILESASTNQTSMYLCASTKDRDTQNIQYFGAGTRLSVL.